Below, 23 T cell receptor beta chains from the same sample are listed, as sequenced in a study of cytomegalovirus exposure and HLA in healthy donors. PCR employed 60 Vbeta and 13 Jbeta primers. The repertoire was sequenced with immunoSEQ multiplex PCR; TCRdb's copy has only in-frame clones and lacks some. Its clone listing holds approximately 120,000 clones. Sequenced sample: PBMCs. The origin of the receptors is a man aged 30-40 years in good health and CMV-seronegative.

The genes are TRBV29-1 and TRBJ1-5; D possibly corresponds to TRBD1 (5 bases). This CDR3 has 11 residues. The V end lost 4 bases, the J end lost 11 bases, and 12 bases lay between the germline ends. The germline gives CDR1 SQVTM, CDR2 ANQGSEA. CDR3 protein: CSVVRGGAQHF. Written as DNA, the CDR3 is TGCAGCGTTGTAAGGGGAGGAGCCCAGCATTTT.

The chain joins TRBV27 to TRBJ1-4; TRBD1 aligns across 7 bases. This CDR3 spans 16 amino acids. In germline, CDR1 is MNHEY, CDR2 SMNVEV (reference sequence). Germline trimming cut 5 bases from V and 6 bases from J; bases unmatched to any gene: 12. The CDR3 bases are TGTGCCAGCAGTCTCCTCCGGGGGACAGAGGATGAAAAACTGTTTTTT. The encoded protein is CASSLLRGTEDEKLFF. Combining the CDR3 with reference TRBV27 and TRBJ1-4 gives the whole variable domain EAQVTQNPRYLITVTGKKLTVTCSQNMNHEYMSWYRQDPGLGLRQIYYSMNVEVTDKGDVPEGYKVSRKEKRNFPLILESPSPNQTSLYFCASSLLRGTEDEKLFFGSGTQLSVL.

J is TRBJ2-3 and V is TRBV5-6, with 7 bases aligning to TRBD2. The CDR3 runs to 14 residues. Germline V gene lookup returns CDR1 SGHDT and CDR2 YYEEEE. V lost 6 bases and J lost 2; bases outside the gene matches: 6. The CDR3 sequence is CASTRGEVTDTQYF. CDR3 DNA sequence: TGTGCCAGCACCCGGGGGGAGGTCACAGATACGCAGTATTTT.

This sequence joins TRBV6-1 and TRBJ2-5; TRBD1 might be the D (5 bases). Trimming removed 7 bases from V and 2 bases from J, with 14 bases in between. This CDR3 has 14 residues. Germline assignment: CDR1 MNHNS and CDR2 SASEGT. CDR3 loop: CASILTGFQETQYF. As DNA, the CDR3 is TGTGCCAGCATTCTTACAGGTTTTCAAGAGACCCAGTACTTC.

The chain carries TRBV4-3 and TRBJ2-6; D is perhaps TRBD1 (5 bases). The CDR3 runs 15 residues. The V gene's germline CDR1 is LGHNA and CDR2 YSLEER. Between the trimmed V and J ends, which lost 0 bases and 9 bases, there was a span of 12 bases. CDR3 region: CASSQDMGLGNVLTF. The CDR3 DNA is TGCGCCAGCAGCCAAGATATGGGGCTGGGCAACGTCCTGACTTTC.

The rearrangement joins TRBV19 to TRBJ2-5; weak D call: TRBD2 (5 bases). Germline V gene sequence: CDR1 LNHDA, CDR2 SQIVND (reference sequence). V was cut by 6 bases and J by 6 bases, with 14 bases left in between. The CDR3 sequence is 13 residues long. The CDR3 coding sequence is TGTGCCAGTAGCACGGTGGGGAGACAGACCCAGTACTTC. This sequence encodes CASSTVGRQTQYF.

As regards this clone: An end of the junction does not agree with germline; a read error may underlie this. The rearrangement uses TRBV4-3 and TRBJ2-2; 9 bases match TRBD2. Per germline, CDR1 LGHNA and CDR2 YSLEER. CDR3 length equals 12 residues. CDR3 in DNA: TGCGCCAGCAGCCCAAAAGTAATAGCGGGAGAGTTT. This sequence encodes CASSPKVIAGEF.

The V and J genes are TRBV13 and TRBJ1-4; weak D call: TRBD1 (6 bases). V lost 2 bases, J lost 0 bases, and 16 bases lay in between. Germline V gene lookup returns CDR1 PRHDT and CDR2 FYEKMQ (reference sequence). This CDR3 contains 18 residues. DNA of the CDR3: TGTGCCAGCAGCTTACGCGGAGGGGAGGGGGCAACTAATGAAAAACTGTTTTTT. This gives the protein CASSLRGGEGATNEKLFF.

The V and J genes are TRBV9 and TRBJ2-1, with 11 positions matching TRBD2. Germline trimming cut 3 bases from V and 5 bases from J; bases unmatched to any gene: 4. The CDR3 loop spans 15 amino acids. The germline V gene has CDR1 SGDLS and CDR2 YYNGEE. CDR3 protein: CASSGQTSGNNEQFF. The CDR3 nucleotides read TGTGCCAGCAGCGGACAGACTAGCGGGAACAATGAGCAGTTCTTC.

The chain couples TRBV28 to TRBJ2-7; D is possibly TRBD1 (6 bases). V lost 6 bases, J lost 2 bases, and 26 bases lay in between. Per the germline V gene, CDR1 is MDHEN and CDR2 is SYDVKM. CDR3 size: 18 residues. The DNA for the CDR3 is TGTGCCAGCAGCGTTAGTTTTCAGGACAGTCCGCCACCCTACGAGCAGTACTTC. It encodes CASSVSFQDSPPPYEQYF.

The rearrangement joins TRBV6-6 to TRBJ2-7; tentative D call: TRBD2 (6 bases). The CDR3 runs to 11 residues. Germline V gene data show CDR1 as MNHNY and CDR2 as SVGAGI (reference sequence). V was trimmed by 7 bases and J by 7 bases, leaving 11 bases between them. The DNA of the CDR3 is TGTGCCAGCACTTTTGGGAGGGAGCAGTACTTC. Protein sequence: CASTFGREQYF.

The rearrangement links TRBV5-1 to TRBJ2-4; TRBD1 aligns across 7 bases. Germline V gene data show CDR1 as SGHRS and CDR2 as YFSETQ. This CDR3 is 13 amino acids long. J gave up 6 bases and V 4 bases, and 4 bases lay outside the gene matches. CDR3 bases: TGCGCCAGCAGCCCGGACAGGAGAAACATTCAGTACTTC. Protein: CASSPDRRNIQYF.

The rearrangement joins TRBV30 to TRBJ1-2, with D perhaps TRBD1 (6 bases). This CDR3 has 13 amino acids. In germline, CDR1 is GTSNPN, CDR2 SVGIG (reference sequence). V shed 5 bases and J shed 0 bases, with 10 bases lying between them. The CDR3 is CAWFEGANYGYTF. Written as DNA, the CDR3 is TGTGCCTGGTTCGAGGGGGCTAACTATGGCTACACCTTC.

The rearrangement uses TRBV6-1 and TRBJ2-7, with D maybe TRBD2 (6 bases). The CDR3 runs 15 residues. Germline-derived CDR1 and CDR2 are MNHNS and SASEGT. The germline V and J ends were trimmed by 2 bases and 2 bases, with 13 bases remaining between them. CDR3 protein: CASSEKAGWAYEQYF. The CDR3 coding sequence is TGTGCCAGCAGTGAAAAGGCGGGATGGGCCTACGAGCAGTACTTC.

V usage is TRBV10-3 and J usage is TRBJ1-2; D may be TRBD1 (6 bases). Trimming took 2 bases from V and 4 from J, leaving 8 bases between them. From germline, CDR1 is ENHRY and CDR2 SYGVKD. CDR3 length: 13 amino acids. The CDR3 is CAISEDRSYGYTF. The CDR3 bases are TGTGCCATCAGTGAGGACAGGTCCTATGGCTACACCTTC.

The rearrangement joins TRBV29-1 to TRBJ1-3; D not resolved. The J call may be incorrect, as the DNA end agrees better with TRBJ2-2. Germline-derived CDR1 and CDR2 are SQVTM and ANQGSEA. This CDR3 has 15 amino acids. The CDR3 DNA reads TGCAGCGTTGAGTGGTTGGCAGACAACACCGGGGAGCTGTTTTTT. Translated, it gives CSVEWLADNTGELFF.

The chain joins TRBV5-1 to TRBJ1-4; perhaps TRBD1 as D (6 bases). Per the germline V gene, CDR1 is SGHRS and CDR2 is YFSETQ. This CDR3 comprises 15 residues. V lost 0 bases, J lost 8 bases, and 14 bases lay in between. The CDR3 is CASSLGDTVGEKLFF. The DNA of the CDR3 is TGCGCCAGCAGCTTGGGGGACACTGTGGGGGAAAAACTGTTTTTT.

The chain joins TRBV5-1 to TRBJ2-1; no clear D. V was clipped by 1 base and J by 0 bases, with 8 bases between them. Per germline, CDR1 SGHRS and CDR2 YFSETQ. CDR3 size: 15 residues. Here the CDR3 DNA reads TGCGCCAGCAGCTTGTTACGGAGCTCCTACAATGAGCAGTTCTTC. Translation: CASSLLRSSYNEQFF. Filled out from reference TRBV5-1 and TRBJ2-1, the complete variable domain reads KAGVTQTPRYLIKTRGQQVTLSCSPISGHRSVSWYQQTPGQGLQFLFEYFSETQRNKGNFPGRFSGRQFSNSRSEMNVSTLELGDSALYLCASSLLRSSYNEQFFGPGTRLTVL.

This chain connects TRBV7-9 to TRBJ1-5; perhaps TRBD1 as D (6 bases). CDR1 and CDR2 from the germline V gene are SEHNR and FQNEAQ (reference sequence). V shed 1 base and J shed 6 bases, with 16 bases lying between them. This CDR3 has 16 amino acids. CDR3 loop: CASSLGGRGQGQPQHF. The CDR3 nucleotides read TGTGCCAGCAGCTTAGGGGGGCGAGGGCAGGGTCAGCCCCAGCATTTT.

The rearrangement uses TRBV6-5 and TRBJ1-4; D is ambiguous. The CDR3 length is 13 residues. Between the trimmed V and J ends, which lost 7 bases and 8 bases, there was a span of 14 bases. CDR1 and CDR2 from the germline V gene are MNHEY and SVGAGI. The CDR3 loop reads CASMGRRWEKLFF. The DNA of the CDR3 is TGTGCCAGCATGGGGAGGAGATGGGAAAAACTGTTTTTT.

The chain uses TRBV2 and TRBJ1-6, with 9 bases aligning to TRBD1. CDR1 SNHLY and CDR2 FYNNEI come from the germline V gene. The J segment lost 7 bases and the V segment lost 2 bases, leaving 21 bases of the junction unmatched. CDR3 size: 21 residues. DNA for the CDR3: TGTGCCAGCAGTGAATTCCTACTCATAAGTGCCGGGACAGGGCCGAATTCACCCCTCCACTTT. It yields the protein CASSEFLLISAGTGPNSPLHF.

The rearrangement links TRBV5-1 to TRBJ1-1; TRBD1 agrees at 7 bases. This CDR3 is built from 13 residues. Germline CDR1 and CDR2: SGHRS and YFSETQ. V was clipped by 9 bases and J by 0 bases; unmatched bases: 5. The chain's CDR3 is CATRGQLNTEAFF. CDR3 nucleotides: TGCGCCACCCGGGGACAGCTGAACACTGAAGCTTTCTTT.

CDR3 bases: TGTGCCAGCAGTTTAATGGGCCGTCATCAGCCCCAGCATTTT. Protein sequence: CASSLMGRHQPQHF. This chain connects TRBV27 to TRBJ1-5; D uncertain. This CDR3 comprises 14 residues. The germline gives CDR1 MNHEY, CDR2 SMNVEV (reference sequence). Trimming removed 2 bases at V and 5 bases at J, with 10 bases between.